This is a list of T cell receptor beta chains from one sample in a study of blood T cell repertoires in COVID-19. Assay used: immunoSEQ multiplex PCR; TCRdb lists only in-frame clones, some missing. The sample has some 200,000 clones; approximately 91% are singletons. The sample comprised peripheral blood. Receptor source: a woman in her thirties or forties with acute or convalescent COVID-19. The CDR3 runs from the conserved cysteine through the conserved F or W. A D gene is named only where the DNA matches it firmly. Rows may omit the clone size; those that give it use once, few, many or a size class.

V	J	size	D	CDR3	DNA
TRBV4-1	TRBJ2-3	NA	NA	CASSLFRRDTQYF	TGCGCCAGCAGCCTCTTCAGGAGGGACACGCAGTATTTT
TRBV5-1	TRBJ1-6	NA	NA	CASSGTSSYNSPLHF	TGCGCCAGCAGCGGTACGAGCTCCTATAATTCACCCCTCCACTTT
TRBV14	TRBJ1-2	NA	TRBD1	CASSQLGQGSLGYTF	TGTGCCAGCAGCCAATTGGGACAGGGTTCACTGGGCTACACCTTC
TRBV6-6	TRBJ1-6	NA	NA	CASRPPRGANSSPLHF	TGTGCCAGCAGACCTCCTCGTGGGGCCAATAGTTCACCCCTCCACTTT
TRBV14	TRBJ1-1	NA	NA	CASSPGLNTEAFF	TGTGCCAGCAGCCCCGGTCTGAACACTGAAGCTTTCTTT
TRBV19	TRBJ2-3	NA	TRBD1	CASSNPDRLRTDTQYF	TGTGCCAGTAGTAACCCGGACAGGTTACGCACAGATACGCAGTATTTT
TRBV7-9	TRBJ1-2	once	TRBD1	CASSRTGAGYTF	TGTGCCAGCAGCCGGACAGGGGCCGGCTACACCTTC
TRBV2	TRBJ1-1	NA	TRBD1	CASSGRQGAGGTEAFF	TGTGCCAGCAGTGGCCGACAGGGGGCAGGGGGCACTGAAGCTTTCTTT
TRBV9	TRBJ2-2	NA	TRBD1	CASSGRQGRNTGELFF	TGTGCCAGCAGCGGGCGACAGGGACGAAACACCGGGGAGCTGTTTTTT
TRBV9	TRBJ1-3	NA	TRBD1	CASSFETGTGNTIYF	TGTGCCAGCAGCTTTGAGACAGGGACAGGAAACACCATATATTTT
TRBV9	TRBJ2-3	NA	TRBD1	CASSSDRDADTQYF	TGTGCCAGCAGCTCGGACAGGGATGCAGATACGCAGTATTTT
TRBV5-5	TRBJ2-3	NA	NA	CASSLGDVGTDTQYF	TGTGCCAGCAGCTTGGGCGATGTGGGCACAGATACGCAGTATTTT
TRBV11-2	TRBJ2-1	NA	NA	CASSPFGGTRSSSYNEQFF	TGTGCCAGCAGCCCCTTCGGGGGTACTCGCTCAAGCTCCTACAATGAGCAGTTCTTC
TRBV2	TRBJ1-4	NA	NA	CASSDRSPNEKLFF	TGTGCCAGCAGCGACAGATCCCCTAATGAAAAACTGTTTTTT
TRBV27	TRBJ2-5	once	NA	CASSRSQGLRVGETQYF	TGTGCCAGCAGTCGGAGTCAGGGACTCAGGGTGGGAGAGACCCAGTACTTC
TRBV4-2	TRBJ2-5	NA	NA	CASSQESVEETQYF	TGTGCCAGCAGCCAAGAATCCGTAGAAGAGACCCAGTACTTC
TRBV6-6	TRBJ1-2	NA	NA	CAGSLRAAYGYTF	TGTGCCGGGTCATTGAGGGCGGCATATGGCTACACCTTC